This TCR beta chain was retrieved from a study of long-term antiretroviral therapy in people with HIV. Study-wide results and caveats: Clonal populations expanded prior to ART predominated within the repertoire at all time points. It was observed that HIV repertoires exhibited narrower CDR3 length ranges than controls.

With respect to this clone: The target antigen is unknown.

V lost 5 bases, J lost 8 bases, and 22 bases lay in between. Per germline, CDR1 MRHNA and CDR2 SNTAGT. There are 16 residues in the CDR3. At the survey level, the v3.0 immunoSEQ assay was run. The data were produced by immunoSEQ multiplex PCR, yet TCRdb's version contains in-frame clones alone and is incomplete. Among about 23,000 clones listed, 70% to 90% were seen once. The gene calls are TRBV6-4 and TRBJ2-1; tentative D call: TRBD2 (6 bases). The TCR originated in a man between 60 and 75 years old with HIV. The sample in question was unsorted PBMCs, obtained 0.6 years after starting antiretroviral therapy. CDR3 in amino acids: CASSRTSGSYVDEQFF. The CDR3 DNA reads TGTGCCAGCAGTCGGACCTCCGGGAGCTATGTGGATGAGCAGTTCTTC.